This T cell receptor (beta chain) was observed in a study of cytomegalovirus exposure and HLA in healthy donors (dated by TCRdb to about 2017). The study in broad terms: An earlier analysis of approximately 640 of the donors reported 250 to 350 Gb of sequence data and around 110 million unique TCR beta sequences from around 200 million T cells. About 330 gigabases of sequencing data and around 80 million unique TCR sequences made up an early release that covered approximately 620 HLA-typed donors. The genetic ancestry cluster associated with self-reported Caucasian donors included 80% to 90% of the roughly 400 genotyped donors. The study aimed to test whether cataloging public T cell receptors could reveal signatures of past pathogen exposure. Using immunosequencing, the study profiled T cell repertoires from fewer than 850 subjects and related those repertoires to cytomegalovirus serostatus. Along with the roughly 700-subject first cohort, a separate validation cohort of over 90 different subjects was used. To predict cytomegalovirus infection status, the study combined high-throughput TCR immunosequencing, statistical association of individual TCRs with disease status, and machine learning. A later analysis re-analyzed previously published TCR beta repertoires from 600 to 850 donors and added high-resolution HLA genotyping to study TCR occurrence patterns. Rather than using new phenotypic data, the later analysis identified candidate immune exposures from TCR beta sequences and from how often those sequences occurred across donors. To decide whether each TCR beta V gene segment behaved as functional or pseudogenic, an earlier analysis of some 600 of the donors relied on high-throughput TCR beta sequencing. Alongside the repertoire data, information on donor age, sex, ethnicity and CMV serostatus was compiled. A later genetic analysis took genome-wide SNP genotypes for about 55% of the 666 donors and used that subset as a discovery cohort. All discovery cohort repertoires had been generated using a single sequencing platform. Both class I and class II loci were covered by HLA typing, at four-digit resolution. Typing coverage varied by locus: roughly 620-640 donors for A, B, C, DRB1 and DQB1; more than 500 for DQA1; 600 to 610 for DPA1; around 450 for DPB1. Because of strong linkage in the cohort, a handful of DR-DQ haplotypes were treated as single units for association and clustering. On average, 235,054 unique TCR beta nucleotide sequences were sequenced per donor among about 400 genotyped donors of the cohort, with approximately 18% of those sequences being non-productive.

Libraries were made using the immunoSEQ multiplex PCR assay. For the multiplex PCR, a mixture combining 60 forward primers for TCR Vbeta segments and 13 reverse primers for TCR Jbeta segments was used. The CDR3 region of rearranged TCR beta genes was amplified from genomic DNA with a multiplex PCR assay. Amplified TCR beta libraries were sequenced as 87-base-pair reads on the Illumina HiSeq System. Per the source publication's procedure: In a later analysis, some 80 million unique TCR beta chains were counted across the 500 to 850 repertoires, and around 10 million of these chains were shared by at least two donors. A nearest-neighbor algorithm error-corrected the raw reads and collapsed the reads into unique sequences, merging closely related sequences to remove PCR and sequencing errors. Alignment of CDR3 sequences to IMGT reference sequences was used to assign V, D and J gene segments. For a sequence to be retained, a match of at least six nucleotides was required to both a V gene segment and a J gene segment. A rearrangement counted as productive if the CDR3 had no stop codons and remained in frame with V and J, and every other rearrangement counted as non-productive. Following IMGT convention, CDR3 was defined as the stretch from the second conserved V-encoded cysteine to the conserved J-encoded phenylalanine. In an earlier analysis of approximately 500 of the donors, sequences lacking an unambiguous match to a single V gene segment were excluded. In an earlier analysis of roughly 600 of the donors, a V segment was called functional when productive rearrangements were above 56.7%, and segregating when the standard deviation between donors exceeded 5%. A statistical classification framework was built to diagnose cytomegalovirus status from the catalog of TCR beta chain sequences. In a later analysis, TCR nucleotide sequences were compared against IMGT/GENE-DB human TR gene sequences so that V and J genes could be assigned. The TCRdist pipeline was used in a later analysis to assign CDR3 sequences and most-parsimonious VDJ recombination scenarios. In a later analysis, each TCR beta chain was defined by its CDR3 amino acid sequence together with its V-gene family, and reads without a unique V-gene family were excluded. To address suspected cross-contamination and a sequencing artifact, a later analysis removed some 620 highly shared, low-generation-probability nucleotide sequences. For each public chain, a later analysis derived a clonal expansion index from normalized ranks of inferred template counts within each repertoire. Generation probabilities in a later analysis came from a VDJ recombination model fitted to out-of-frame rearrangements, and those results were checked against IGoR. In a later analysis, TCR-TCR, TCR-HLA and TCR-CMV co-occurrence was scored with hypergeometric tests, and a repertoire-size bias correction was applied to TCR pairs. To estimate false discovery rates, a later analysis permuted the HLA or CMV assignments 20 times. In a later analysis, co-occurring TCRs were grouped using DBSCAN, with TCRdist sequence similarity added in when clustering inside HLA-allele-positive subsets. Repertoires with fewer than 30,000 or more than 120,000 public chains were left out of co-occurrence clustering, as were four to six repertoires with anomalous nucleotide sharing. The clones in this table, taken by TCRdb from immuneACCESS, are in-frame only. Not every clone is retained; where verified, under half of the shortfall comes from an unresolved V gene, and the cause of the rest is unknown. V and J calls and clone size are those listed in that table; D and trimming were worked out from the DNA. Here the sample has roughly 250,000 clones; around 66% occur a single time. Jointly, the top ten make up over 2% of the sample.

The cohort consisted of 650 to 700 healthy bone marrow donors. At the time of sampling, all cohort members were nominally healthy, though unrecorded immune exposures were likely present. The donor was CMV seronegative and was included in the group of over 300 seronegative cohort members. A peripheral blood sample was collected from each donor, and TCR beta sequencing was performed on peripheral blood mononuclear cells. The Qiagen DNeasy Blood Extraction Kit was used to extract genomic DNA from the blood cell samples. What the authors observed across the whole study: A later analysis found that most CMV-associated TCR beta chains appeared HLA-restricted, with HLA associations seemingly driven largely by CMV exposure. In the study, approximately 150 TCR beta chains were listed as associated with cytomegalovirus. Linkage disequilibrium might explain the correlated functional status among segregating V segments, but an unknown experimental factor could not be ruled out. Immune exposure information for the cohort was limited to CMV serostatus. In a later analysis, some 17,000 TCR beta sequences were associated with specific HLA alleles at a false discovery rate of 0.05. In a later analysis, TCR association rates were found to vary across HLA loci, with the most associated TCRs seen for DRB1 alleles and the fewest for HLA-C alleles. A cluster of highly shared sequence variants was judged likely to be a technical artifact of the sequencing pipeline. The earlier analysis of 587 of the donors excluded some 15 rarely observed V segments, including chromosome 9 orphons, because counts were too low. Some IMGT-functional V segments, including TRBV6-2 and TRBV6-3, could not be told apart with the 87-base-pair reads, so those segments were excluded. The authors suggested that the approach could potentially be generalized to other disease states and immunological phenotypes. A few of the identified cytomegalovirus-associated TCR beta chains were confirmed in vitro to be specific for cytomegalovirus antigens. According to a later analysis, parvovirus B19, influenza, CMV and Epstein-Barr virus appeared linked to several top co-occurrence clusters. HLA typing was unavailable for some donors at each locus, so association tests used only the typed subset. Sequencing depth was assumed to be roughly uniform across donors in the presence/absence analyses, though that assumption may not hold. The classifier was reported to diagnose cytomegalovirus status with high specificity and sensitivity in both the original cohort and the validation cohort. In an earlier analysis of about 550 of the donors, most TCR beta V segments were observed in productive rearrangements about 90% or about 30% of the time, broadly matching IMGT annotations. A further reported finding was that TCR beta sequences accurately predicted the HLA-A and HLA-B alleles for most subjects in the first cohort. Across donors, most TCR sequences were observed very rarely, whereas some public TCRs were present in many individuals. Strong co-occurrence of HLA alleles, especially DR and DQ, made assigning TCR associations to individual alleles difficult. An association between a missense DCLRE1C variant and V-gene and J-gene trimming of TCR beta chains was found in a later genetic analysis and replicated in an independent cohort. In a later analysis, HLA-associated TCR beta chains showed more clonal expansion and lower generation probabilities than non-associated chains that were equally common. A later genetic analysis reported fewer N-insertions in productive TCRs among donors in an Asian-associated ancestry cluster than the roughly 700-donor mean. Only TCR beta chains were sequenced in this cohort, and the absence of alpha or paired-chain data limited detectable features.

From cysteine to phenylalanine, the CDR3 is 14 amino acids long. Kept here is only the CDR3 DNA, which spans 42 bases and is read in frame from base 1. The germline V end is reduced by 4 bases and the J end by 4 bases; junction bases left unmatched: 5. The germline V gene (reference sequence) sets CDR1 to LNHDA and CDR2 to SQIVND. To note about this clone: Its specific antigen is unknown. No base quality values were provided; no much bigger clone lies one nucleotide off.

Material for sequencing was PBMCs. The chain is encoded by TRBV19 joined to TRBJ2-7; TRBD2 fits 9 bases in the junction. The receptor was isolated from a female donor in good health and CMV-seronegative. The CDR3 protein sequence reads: CASSRSSGTYEQYF. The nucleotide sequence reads TGTGCCAGTAGTAGGTCTAGCGGGACGTACGAGCAGTACTTC.